This T cell receptor (beta chain) was captured in a study of cytomegalovirus exposure and HLA in healthy donors. Worth noting for this clone: Its antigen is still unknown. Germline is not matched at one junction end, which may reflect a read error.

The germline CDR1 and CDR2 sequences are SGHRS and YFSETQ. This CDR3 has 14 amino acids. Use of 60 Vbeta and 13 Jbeta primers characterized the PCR. The table came from immunoSEQ multiplex PCR; TCRdb's copy has only in-frame clones and leaves some out. The sample carries 54,000 or so clones, about two thirds recorded once. Regarding the study as a whole: TCR beta chain V- and J-gene trimming was linked, in a later analysis, to a missense variant in DCLRE1C. There were a few CMV-associated chains whose specificity for CMV antigens was confirmed in vitro. In an earlier analysis, most TCR beta V segments were productive about 87% or about 30% of the time. Associated with cytomegalovirus, according to the listing, were 150 to 200 TCR beta chains.

The receptor's source is a woman aged 60-75 years in good health and CMV-seropositive. V gene TRBV5-1 combines with J gene TRBJ1-1; 8 bases fit TRBD1. The sample consisted of PBMCs. CDR3 residues: CASSSTGVKTEAFF. The CDR3 region has the DNA TGCGCCAGCAGCTCGACAGGGGTGAAGACTGAAGCTTTCTTT.